This T cell receptor (beta chain) was recovered during a study of OX40 agonist ivuxolimab in advanced cancers. General study points: Some of the lowest clonal expansion was seen in partial responders at 0.1-3.0 mg/kg. There were, on average, more expanded clones in CD8+ T cells than in CD4+.

This clone was picked up a small number of times. What it recognizes is unknown. The data were produced by immunoSEQ multiplex PCR, yet TCRdb's version contains in-frame clones alone and is incomplete. The profile shows more than 70,000 clones, roughly nine tenths of them singletons. V was shortened by 3 bases and J by 2 bases, with 13 bases between the two germline ends. The CDR3 totals 15 residues. Germline-derived CDR1 and CDR2 are KGHSH and LQKENI. Patients were excluded for autoimmune disease history or systemic immunosuppression. Blood samples were obtained at baseline, cycle 4 day 1, and cycle 7 day 1.

The input for sequencing was CD4+ or CD8+ T cells sorted from blood, taken in a trial of the OX40 agonist ivuxolimab. The genes are TRBV18 and TRBJ1-2; no definite D call. This receptor was obtained from an adult with an advanced solid tumor such as melanoma, head and neck, liver or kidney cancer. CDR3 residues: CASSPPAAPNYGYTF. The DNA of the CDR3 is TGTGCCAGCTCACCCCCCGCAGCGCCCAACTATGGCTACACCTTC. Full variable domain (rest looked up from reference TRBV18 and TRBJ1-2): NAGVMQNPRHLVRRRGQEARLRCSPMKGHSHVYWYRQLPEEGLKFMVYLQKENIIDESGMPKERFSAEFPKEGPSILRIQQVVRGDSAAYFCASSPPAAPNYGYTFGSGTRLTVV.